This T cell receptor (beta chain) came from a study of control samples from healthy donors and cancer patients. V dropped 1 base and J dropped 1 base, with 14 bases sitting between them. From germline, CDR1 is SGHRS and CDR2 YFSETQ. CDR3 length: 16 amino acids. Clones were read by immunoSEQ multiplex PCR, and TCRdb kept only the in-frame ones, dropping some. Among roughly 130,000 clones listed, 70% to 90% were seen once. This clonotype originated in a man between 45 and 60 years old in good health. Sequenced sample: blood. V is TRBV5-1 and J is TRBJ2-5, with D unresolved. The CDR3 sequence is CASSLSLVHIQETQYF. The CDR3 coding sequence is TGCGCCAGCAGCTTGAGTCTAGTACACATCCAAGAGACCCAGTACTTC.